This T cell receptor beta chain originates from a study of beta chain features in type 1 diabetes. This clone was found a few times. What it binds is unknown. Study conclusions and caveats: Patients with type 1 diabetes carried fewer insertions and had more deletions at their VDJ junctions. Comparison showed that naive, central memory and Treg TCRB repertoires appeared more similar among patients than among healthy donors. Shortening of TCRB CDR3s, moderate but significant, appeared in all four CD4+ subsets of Type 1 diabetes patients.

Per the germline V gene, CDR1 is SGHTA and CDR2 is FQGTGA. With 0 bases removed from V and 9 bases from J, the gap between germline ends came to 9 bases. The CDR3 totals 13 residues. Every isolated RNA sample was fully reverse transcribed, so sequencing captured expressed TCRB transcripts. Only in-frame clones appear in the TCRdb table, and some are missing; sequencing was by immunoSEQ multiplex PCR. The sample has 300,000 to 350,000 clones, around an eighth seen once. This clonotype originated in a young woman with type 1 diabetes. What was sequenced was naive CD4+ T cells from blood. This chain connects TRBV7-3 to TRBJ2-1, with D possibly TRBD1 on 6 matching bases. The CDR3 DNA reads as TGTGCCAGCAGCTTAACGGGACAAGGTGAGCAGTTCTTC. Translation gives CASSLTGQGEQFF.